The entry below describes one T cell receptor beta chain. Its antigen is not identified. Germline-derived CDR1 and CDR2 are SGHTA and FQGNSA. The CDR3 length is 16 residues. V was trimmed by 2 bases and J by 0 bases, leaving 11 bases between them. The data originate from a study of CD8 T cells in ankylosing spondylitis. General study findings and limits: Within ankylosing spondylitis blood, a TCR beta motif made up of seven or eight highly homologous variants appeared to be characteristic.

MiXCR, applied by TCRdb to the 5' RACE reads, yields one record per CDR3 protein. This table has 670,000 or so distinct CDR3 sequences, around a fifth appearing once. The specimen sequenced was blood, either unsorted or a sorted T cell fraction (not recorded which). This rearrangement joins TRBV7-2 to TRBJ1-3; D is perhaps TRBD1 (5 bases). The clonotype was recovered from a male donor with ankylosing spondylitis. The CDR3 DNA reads as TGTGCCAGCAGCTTAAGGGACTCCTACTCTGGAAACACCATATATTTT. Its translation: CASSLRDSYSGNTIYF.